The clone carrying this T cell receptor (beta chain) was seen only a few times. The target antigen is unknown. This sample was taken from a study of CD8 T cells in ankylosing spondylitis. Study results and caveats: Seemingly distinctive of ankylosing spondylitis blood was a TCR beta motif formed by eight highly homologous variants. There was reportedly significant enrichment of clones that were disease-linked in matched ankylosing spondylitis synovial fluid. Clones linked to disease, bearing a CD8+ phenotype, were relatively rare in peripheral blood. In reactive arthritis synovial fluid and blood, some motif variants had been reported before.

TCRdb redid the calling of the 5' RACE reads with MiXCR, one entry per CDR3 protein. This table has about 800,000 distinct CDR3 sequences, 10% to 15% appearing once. The CDR3 sequence is 12 residues long. V lost 7 bases, J lost 7 bases, and 6 bases stayed unmatched. The V gene's germline CDR1 is SQVTM and CDR2 ANQGSEA. The V call is TRBV29-1, the J call TRBJ2-1; 8 bases line up with TRBD2. This clonotype originated in a male donor with ankylosing spondylitis. Sequencing was performed on blood, either unsorted or a sorted T cell fraction (not recorded which). The CDR3 sequence: CSGRGGRNEQFF. CDR3 in DNA: TGCAGCGGCCGGGGGGGCCGGAATGAGCAGTTCTTC.